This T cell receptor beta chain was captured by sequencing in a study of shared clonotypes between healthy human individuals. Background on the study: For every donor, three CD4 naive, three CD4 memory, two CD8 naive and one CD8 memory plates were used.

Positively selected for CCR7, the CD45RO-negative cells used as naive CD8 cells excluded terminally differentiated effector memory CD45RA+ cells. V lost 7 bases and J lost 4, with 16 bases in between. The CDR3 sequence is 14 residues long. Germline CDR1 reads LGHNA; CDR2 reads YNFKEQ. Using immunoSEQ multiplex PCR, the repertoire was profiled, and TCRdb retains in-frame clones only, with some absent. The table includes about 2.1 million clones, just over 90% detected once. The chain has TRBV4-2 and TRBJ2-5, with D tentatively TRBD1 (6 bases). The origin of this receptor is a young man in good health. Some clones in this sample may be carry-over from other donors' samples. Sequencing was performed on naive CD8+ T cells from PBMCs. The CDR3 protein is CASTESRGRETQYF. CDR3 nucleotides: TGTGCCAGCACCGAAAGTAGGGGGAGAGAGACCCAGTACTTC.